These 8 T cell receptor beta chains were sequenced from one sample in a study of shared clonotypes between healthy human individuals. Naive-designated CD8 cells lacked CD45RO, were positively enriched for CCR7, and omitted terminally differentiated effector memory CD45RA+ cells. Libraries were prepared by immunoSEQ multiplex PCR; TCRdb keeps only in-frame clonotypes and omits some of them. The table has about 580,000 clones, roughly 98% seen once; the top ten hold 0.3%. Specimen: naive CD8+ T cells sorted from blood. The receptors shown here come from a man younger than 40 in good health.

V is TRBV10-2 and J is TRBJ1-5; D possibly corresponds to TRBD1 (6 bases). The CDR3 contains 14 residues. Germline V gene data show CDR1 as WSHSY and CDR2 as SAAADI. V was pared by 3 bases and J by 6 bases, with 12 bases between. The CDR3 DNA sequence: TGCGCCAGCAGTGAACAGGGCTATGGTCAGCCCCAGCATTTT. It yields the protein CASSEQGYGQPQHF.

This clone showed up just once. The chain couples TRBV30 to TRBJ1-1, with unresolved D. The V end was cut by 2 bases, the J end by 0 bases, with 7 bases between. CDR3 length: 13 residues. Per the germline V gene, CDR1 is GTSNPN and CDR2 is SVGIG (reference sequence). The DNA of the CDR3 is TGTGCCTGGAGTCTCGAGATGAACACTGAAGCTTTCTTT. It is translated as CAWSLEMNTEAFF.

V is TRBV19 and J is TRBJ2-7; 8 bases fit TRBD2. The CDR3 totals 15 residues. Germline V gene data show CDR1 as LNHDA and CDR2 as SQIVND (reference sequence). V lost 3 bases to trimming and J lost 2 bases; unmatched junction nucleotides: 6. The CDR3 DNA is TGTGCCAGTAGTATTGGTAGCGGGGCAACCTACGAGCAGTACTTC. Its protein is CASSIGSGATYEQYF.

The CDR3 reads CASRFGQGYTEAFF. Written as DNA, the CDR3 is TGTGCCAGTAGATTTGGACAGGGTTACACTGAAGCTTTCTTT. The gene calls are TRBV19 and TRBJ1-1; 8 bases agree with TRBD1. This CDR3 comprises 14 residues. After removal of 6 bases from V and 3 bases from J, the junction contained 6 bases not matched to a gene. Germline values: CDR1 LNHDA, CDR2 SQIVND (reference sequence).

V usage is TRBV27 and J usage is TRBJ2-1; the D gene is possibly TRBD1 (7 bases). Trimming removed 4 bases from V and 12 bases from J, with 10 bases in between. There are 11 residues in the CDR3. Germline V lookup: CDR1 MNHEY, CDR2 SMNVEV (reference sequence). Here the CDR3 reads CASSSGGRQFF. The DNA for the CDR3 is TGTGCCAGCAGTTCAGGGGGGAGGCAGTTCTTC.

The rearrangement links TRBV5-5 to TRBJ2-7; possibly TRBD1 or TRBD2 for D (5 bases each). CDR3 length: 14 residues. Trimming shortened V by 4 bases and J by 1 base, and 12 bases separated the two germline ends. The germline CDR1 and CDR2 sequences are SGHKS and YYEKEE (reference sequence). CDR3 in DNA: TGTGCCAGCAGCGAATGGGACGGATCCTACGAGCAGTACTTC. Its protein is CASSEWDGSYEQYF.

The genes are TRBV5-1 and TRBJ2-7; D ambiguous. This CDR3 is 16 amino acids long. The V gene lost 0 bases and the J gene lost 2 bases, with 15 bases spanning the gap. CDR1 SGHRS and CDR2 YFSETQ come from the germline V gene. CDR3 loop: CASSLVLGYDAYEQYF. Here the CDR3 DNA reads TGCGCCAGCAGCTTGGTTTTAGGGTATGATGCCTACGAGCAGTACTTC.

This sequence joins TRBV7-9 and TRBJ2-2; TRBD2 matches 11 bases. V trimming: 4 bases; J trimming: 5 bases; junction bases outside the gene matches: 15. The CDR3 has 19 residues. Germline values: CDR1 SEHNR, CDR2 FQNEAQ (reference sequence). The CDR3 bases are TGTGCCAGCAGCTCTACCCGAGGACTAGCGGGCACGACGACCGGGGAGCTGTTTTTT. Its protein product is CASSSTRGLAGTTTGELFF.